The 27 T cell receptor beta chains given below trace back to one sample, sequenced in a study of blood T cell repertoires in COVID-19. TCRdb keeps only in-frame clones here, not all; method: immunoSEQ multiplex PCR. This table holds about 60,000 clones, about 90% found once. Sequencing was performed on peripheral blood. Source of these receptors: a human donor in a cohort sampled during active COVID-19.

The gene calls are TRBV15 and TRBJ2-5; the D gene is possibly TRBD1 (6 bases). The germline V gene has CDR1 LNHNV and CDR2 YYDKDF (reference sequence). The CDR3 covers 14 residues. The V end was cut by 4 bases, the J end by 5 bases, with 14 bases between. CDR3: CATSIRTASETQYF. In nucleotides, the CDR3 is TGTGCCACCAGCATTAGGACAGCATCCGAGACCCAGTACTTC.

The CDR3 sequence is CSVGSSEISYEQYF. CDR3 nucleotides: TGCAGCGTTGGTAGCAGCGAGATCTCCTACGAGCAGTACTTC. The chain has TRBV29-1 and TRBJ2-7, with D hard to call. Trimming pared 4 bases from V and 0 bases from J, leaving 13 bases between. The CDR3 length is 14 residues. Germline V gives CDR1 SQVTM, CDR2 ANQGSEA.

This clone showed up just once. This sequence joins TRBV7-2 and TRBJ1-5; D is possibly TRBD1 (5 bases). CDR1 is SGHTA and CDR2 is FQGNSA in the germline V gene. The CDR3 is made up of 16 amino acids. Trimming removed 2 bases from V and 9 bases from J, with 20 bases in between. CDR3 DNA sequence: TGTGCCAGCAGCTTATCCCCGGGGGTTGCCCTTAGGCCCCAGCATTTT. It encodes CASSLSPGVALRPQHF.

The chain carries TRBV6-2 or TRBV6-3 and TRBJ2-3; TRBD2 agrees at 11 bases. The germline CDR1 and CDR2 sequences are MNHEY and SVGEGT. After removal of 5 bases from V and 5 bases from J, the junction contained 12 bases not matched to a gene. The CDR3 consists of 17 residues. Written as DNA, the CDR3 is TGTGCCAGCAGTCTCCTGAGGGCTGGACTAGCGGGAGATACGCAGTATTTT. It yields the protein CASSLLRAGLAGDTQYF.

This clone was picked up a small number of times. This chain links TRBV12-5 with TRBJ1-5, with 11 bases fitting TRBD1. The ends lost 3 bases at V and 7 bases at J; junction bases unmatched: 17. The CDR3 is 19 residues long. Germline CDR1 and CDR2: LGHNT and FRNRAP. CDR3 sequence: CASGFGPSLGQGAVQPQHF. CDR3 nucleotide sequence: TGTGCTAGTGGTTTCGGCCCCAGTCTCGGACAGGGGGCCGTGCAGCCCCAGCATTTT.

This clone showed up just once. V gene TRBV2 combines with J gene TRBJ1-2; D is unclear. The CDR3 length is 15 residues. Germline-derived CDR1 and CDR2 are SNHLY and FYNNEI. V shed 2 bases and J shed 4 bases, with 14 bases lying between them. The CDR3 is CASSELRGGSYGYTF. The CDR3 nucleotides read TGTGCCAGCAGTGAACTTCGGGGTGGGAGCTATGGCTACACCTTC.

The gene calls are TRBV11-3 and TRBJ2-3; 9 positions agree with TRBD2. The V and J ends lost 1 base and 5 bases, in that order; junction bases with no gene match: 10. The CDR3 length is 17 residues. The V gene's germline CDR1 is SGHNT and CDR2 YENEEA. The CDR3 DNA reads as TGTGCCAGCAGCTTAGGTCAGGCGGGAGGGTTGCAAGATACGCAGTATTTT. Its protein product is CASSLGQAGGLQDTQYF.

This clone was detected a few times. The rearrangement links TRBV7-9 to TRBJ1-5; D remains ambiguous. V lost 5 bases and J 4 bases, leaving 6 bases between the germline ends. CDR1 SEHNR and CDR2 FQNEAQ come from the germline V gene (reference sequence). There are 12 residues in the CDR3. CDR3 region: CASSPPNQPQHF. The CDR3, as DNA: TGTGCCAGCAGCCCCCCAAATCAGCCCCAGCATTTT.

CDR3 protein: CASSFSGGAGETQYF. The CDR3 bases are TGTGCCAGCAGTTTCAGCGGGGGGGCAGGAGAGACCCAGTACTTC. V gene TRBV6-5 combines with J gene TRBJ2-5, with TRBD2 matching 10 bases. CDR1 is MNHEY, CDR2 SVGAGI, per germline. The CDR3 is 15 residues long. Trimming cost V 4 bases and J 4 bases; bases outside gene matches: 6.

V usage is TRBV5-1 and J usage is TRBJ2-3, with 7 bases fitting TRBD2. Germline CDR1 reads SGHRS; CDR2 reads YFSETQ. Losses at the gene ends were 0 bases for V and 0 bases for J; bases not matched to a gene: 4. This CDR3 is 16 amino acids long. The DNA of the CDR3 is TGCGCCAGCAGCTTGGGCGGGGGTCCCAGCACAGATACGCAGTATTTT. It yields the protein CASSLGGGPSTDTQYF.

V is TRBV12-5 and J is TRBJ2-3; TRBD1 might be the D (6 bases). From germline, CDR1 is LGHNT and CDR2 FRNRAP. The length of the CDR3 is 17 residues. V lost 7 bases and J lost 0, with 20 bases in between. This CDR3 is CASALGFRTESTDTQYF. The CDR3 coding sequence is TGTGCTAGTGCCTTGGGGTTCCGGACAGAAAGCACAGATACGCAGTATTTT.

This clone showed up just a few times. The chain employs TRBV27 and TRBJ1-5; D is unresolved. Germline V gene lookup returns CDR1 MNHEY and CDR2 SMNVEV (reference sequence). The CDR3 has 13 residues. The ends were cut back, 4 bases at V and 2 bases at J, with 6 bases in the middle. The chain's CDR3 is CASSWRRNQPQHF. The CDR3 DNA reads as TGTGCCAGCAGTTGGCGGCGCAATCAGCCCCAGCATTTT.

In DNA form, the CDR3 reads TGTGCCAGCAGCCGGGACAGGTCCGATACGCAGTATTTT. Encoded protein: CASSRDRSDTQYF. V gene TRBV7-2 combines with J gene TRBJ2-3; 8 bases are a match to TRBD1. This CDR3 is built from 13 residues. The germline CDR1 and CDR2 sequences are SGHTA and FQGNSA. V trimming: 5 bases; J trimming: 6 bases; junction bases outside the gene matches: 4.

The chain links TRBV28 to TRBJ2-3, with 7 bases aligning to TRBD1. Trimming took 6 bases from V and 6 from J; bases not matched to a gene: 18. In germline, CDR1 is MDHEN, CDR2 SYDVKM. This CDR3 has 17 amino acids. The CDR3 DNA reads TGTGCCAGCAGCCCGGGACAGCCTGATCTACCCATGGATACGCAGTATTTT. This encodes CASSPGQPDLPMDTQYF.

To note about this clone: Other DNA sequences within the sample encode an identical CDR3. The V and J genes are TRBV18 and TRBJ2-1; 11 bases agree with TRBD2. The CDR3 loop spans 15 amino acids. Germline CDR1 is KGHSH and CDR2 is LQKENI. V shed 4 bases, J shed 2 bases, and the junction held 1 base outside the gene matches. This chain's CDR3 is CASSLAGGPYNEQFF. The CDR3, as DNA: TGTGCCAGCTCACTAGCGGGAGGGCCCTACAATGAGCAGTTCTTC. The full variable domain, in which reference TRBV18 and TRBJ2-1 provide the parts outside the CDR3, is NAGVMQNPRHLVRRRGQEARLRCSPMKGHSHVYWYRQLPEEGLKFMVYLQKENIIDESGMPKERFSAEFPKEGPSILRIQQVVRGDSAAYFCASSLAGGPYNEQFFGPGTRLTVL.

The chain joins TRBV15 to TRBJ2-5; TRBD1 might be the D (5 bases). CDR1 and CDR2 from the germline V gene are LNHNV and YYDKDF (reference sequence). The CDR3 contains 14 residues. V shed 4 bases and J shed 0 bases, with 9 bases lying between them. The DNA for the CDR3 is TGTGCCACCAGCAATAACAGGAACCAAGAGACCCAGTACTTC. It encodes CATSNNRNQETQYF.

The chain uses TRBV5-1 and TRBJ1-1, with 8 bases lining up with TRBD1. The CDR3 covers 17 residues. The trim removed 3 bases at V and 1 base at J, leaving 11 bases unmatched. CDR1 and CDR2 from the germline V gene are SGHRS and YFSETQ. In DNA, the CDR3 is TGCGCCAGCAGCTCACATACGACAGGGGTTAAGAACACTGAAGCTTTCTTT. Protein: CASSSHTTGVKNTEAFF.

This clone came up a few times. The rearrangement links TRBV2 to TRBJ1-3, with a tentative D call TRBD1 (5 bases). V gave up 6 bases and J gave up 0 bases, with 12 bases separating them. The CDR3 is made up of 15 amino acids. CDR1 is SNHLY, CDR2 FYNNEI, per germline. Written as DNA, the CDR3 is TGTGCCAGCAGGGCGGAGGGGAGCTCTGGAAACACCATATATTTT. Residues: CASRAEGSSGNTIYF. Full variable domain (remainder filled in from reference TRBV2 and TRBJ1-3): EPEVTQTPSHQVTQMGQEVILRCVPISNHLYFYWYRQILGQKVEFLVSFYNNEISEKSEIFDDQFSVERPDGSNFTLKIRSTKLEDSAMYFCASRAEGSSGNTIYFGEGSWLTVV.

The rearrangement links TRBV2 to TRBJ2-1; TRBD2 agrees at 7 bases. The CDR3 contains 14 residues. The germline CDR1 and CDR2 sequences are SNHLY and FYNNEI. Germline trimming cut 6 bases from V and 7 bases from J; bases unmatched to any gene: 9. CDR3 in amino acids: CASRLGGIKNEQFF. CDR3 sequence (DNA): TGTGCCAGCAGGTTGGGAGGGATTAAGAATGAGCAGTTCTTC.

The rearrangement uses TRBV7-2 and TRBJ1-1, with no clear D. V was trimmed by 0 bases and J by 1 base, leaving 9 bases between them. Germline-derived CDR1 and CDR2 are SGHTA and FQGNSA. The CDR3 has 15 amino acids. As DNA, the CDR3 is TGTGCCAGCAGCTTAGCTCAGGTATCGAACACTGAAGCTTTCTTT. It translates to CASSLAQVSNTEAFF. Together with reference TRBV7-2 and TRBJ1-1, the CDR3 gives the full variable domain: GAGVSQSPSNKVTEKGKDVELRCDPISGHTALYWYRQSLGQGLEFLIYFQGNSAPDKSGLPSDRFSAERTGGSVSTLTIQRTQQEDSAVYLCASSLAQVSNTEAFFGQGTRLTVV.

The rearrangement joins TRBV4-3 to TRBJ1-2; D might be TRBD1 (5 bases). Germline V CDR1 and CDR2: LGHNA, YSLEER. V lost 4 bases, J lost 4 bases, and 19 bases lay in between. The length of the CDR3 is 16 residues. The CDR3 spells CASSPQREDSTYGYTF. The CDR3 DNA sequence: TGCGCCAGCAGCCCCCAAAGGGAAGACAGTACCTATGGCTACACCTTC.

The chain links TRBV19 to TRBJ1-1, with no clear D. From germline, CDR1 is LNHDA and CDR2 SQIVND (reference sequence). V lost 1 base to trimming and J lost 3 bases, with 12 bases between them. The length of the CDR3 is 15 residues. The DNA of the CDR3 is TGTGCCAGTAGTATAGGGGCCTTCGGGGACACTGAAGCTTTCTTT. The encoded protein is CASSIGAFGDTEAFF.

The chain couples TRBV5-1 to TRBJ1-1; D is unclear. Trimming removed 3 bases at V and 3 bases at J, with 15 bases between. Per the germline V gene, CDR1 is SGHRS and CDR2 is YFSETQ. The CDR3 has 15 amino acids. CDR3 coding DNA: TGCGCCAGCAGCTACTATTGGGCGGGTGACACTGAAGCTTTCTTT. It is translated as CASSYYWAGDTEAFF.

The gene calls are TRBV18 and TRBJ2-2, with 9 bases that match TRBD1. The CDR3 is 16 amino acids. Germline CDR1 and CDR2: KGHSH and LQKENI. Losses at the gene ends were 4 bases for V and 1 base for J; bases not matched to a gene: 4. CDR3 coding DNA: TGTGCCAGCTCACTCTCGGGACAGGGGAACACCGGGGAGCTGTTTTTT. This translates into CASSLSGQGNTGELFF.

The rearrangement joins TRBV2 to TRBJ2-4, with D possibly matching TRBD1 (6 bases). Germline CDR1 reads SNHLY; CDR2 reads FYNNEI. This CDR3 spans 17 amino acids. The V and J ends lost 6 bases and 5 bases respectively, with 23 bases between them. The CDR3 loop is CASSRSIDRNAENIQYF. The CDR3 nucleotides read TGTGCCAGCAGCCGCTCAATCGACAGGAATGCTGAAAACATTCAGTACTTC.

This clone has a handful of counts. The J gene is TRBJ2-1, the V gene TRBV24-1; TRBD2 is a possible D gene (5 bases). V gave up 4 bases and J gave up 4 bases, with 16 bases separating them. The germline CDR1 and CDR2 sequences are KGHDR and SFDVKD. The CDR3 has 16 residues. The CDR3 DNA sequence: TGTGCCACCAGTGACCCGGACCGGGAACCTTACAATGAGCAGTTCTTC. Its translation: CATSDPDREPYNEQFF.

The CDR3: CASSPLGRNTEAFF. CDR3 coding DNA: TGTGCCAGCAGTCCCCTAGGCAGAAACACTGAAGCTTTCTTT. The V and J genes are TRBV3-1 (or the pseudogene TRBV3-2) and TRBJ1-1, with no clear D. Looked up from germline, CDR1 is LGHDT and CDR2 is YNNKEL (reference sequence). Trimming removed 6 bases at V and 2 bases at J, with 13 bases between. This CDR3 comprises 14 residues.